The next 21 T cell receptor beta chains were all read from a single sample in a study of post-analysis software for immune sequencing data. Whole-study results and caveats: Relative to controls, patients had about 5 TRBV segments at higher frequency, with TRBV5-6, TRBV5-1 and TRBV20-1 among these.

These receptors' antigens are unknown. The TCR beta cDNA libraries carried unique molecular identifiers. TCRdb re-derived calls from the PCR reads in MiXCR, one entry per CDR3 protein. The sample carries 250,000 to 300,000 distinct CDR3 sequences, 35% to 40% recorded once. Specimen: blood. The receptors were gathered from a girl aged 10 to 17 with multiple sclerosis.

This clonotype came up a few times. The chain joins TRBV7-2 to TRBJ1-4; D possibly corresponds to TRBD1 (6 bases). CDR3 length: 14 amino acids. V lost 4 bases, J lost 3 bases, and 9 bases lay in between. CDR1 and CDR2 from the germline V gene are SGHTA and FQGNSA. The CDR3 loop is CASSWGGPNEKLFF. The CDR3 nucleotides read TGTGCCAGCAGCTGGGGGGGGCCTAATGAAAAACTGTTTTTT. Supplemented by reference TRBV7-2 and TRBJ1-4, the full variable domain reads GAGVSQSPSNKVTEKGKDVELRCDPISGHTALYWYRQSLGQGLEFLIYFQGNSAPDKSGLPSDRFSAERTGGSVSTLTIQRTQQEDSAVYLCASSWGGPNEKLFFGSGTQLSVL.

The table lists this clonotype with a few counts. The chain recombines TRBV24-1 with TRBJ2-1; TRBD2 agrees at 10 bases. The V segment lost 3 bases and the J segment 7 bases; nucleotides outside the gene matches: 17. CDR3 size: 19 residues. Germline V lookup: CDR1 KGHDR, CDR2 SFDVKD. The CDR3 is CATSDPIPRTSGRGNEQFF. The CDR3, as DNA: TGTGCCACCAGTGATCCTATTCCCAGGACTAGCGGACGGGGTAATGAGCAGTTCTTC.

The V call is TRBV5-1, the J call TRBJ1-6; D is perhaps TRBD1 (6 bases). Germline V CDR1 and CDR2: SGHRS, YFSETQ. V was pared by 4 bases and J by 5 bases, with 16 bases between. The CDR3 consists of 16 residues. CDR3 loop: CASSPSGTQNNSPLHF. For the CDR3, the DNA is TGCGCCAGCAGCCCCTCCGGGACACAAAATAATTCACCCCTCCACTTT.

In this sample, this clonotype turned up a few times. At one boundary the junction diverges from the germline segment, which might be a read error. V gene TRBV11-2 combines with J gene TRBJ2-2; D is perhaps TRBD1 or TRBD2 (5 bases each). The germline gives CDR1 SGHAT, CDR2 FQNNGV. CDR3 size: 16 residues. CDR3 coding DNA: TGTGCCAGCAGCCAAGGGACCGCCCTGAACACCGGGGAGCGGTTTTTT. The encoded protein is CASSQGTALNTGERFF.

This clonotype was recorded at least ten times. This sequence joins TRBV12-3 or TRBV12-4 and TRBJ2-1; tentatively, D is TRBD2 (5 bases). There are 15 residues in the CDR3. V lost 0 bases and J lost 8, with 14 bases in between. CDR3: CASSLALSGLDEQFF. In DNA, the CDR3 is TGTGCCAGCAGTTTAGCGCTCTCGGGGTTGGATGAGCAGTTCTTC.

The CDR3 spells CASSGRENQPQHF. The CDR3 coding sequence is TGTGCCAGTTCGGGGAGGGAAAATCAGCCCCAGCATTTT. The chain has TRBV19 and TRBJ1-5; D is unclear. CDR1 LNHDA and CDR2 SQIVND come from the germline V gene (reference sequence). V lost 8 bases to trimming and J lost 4 bases, with 12 bases between them. This CDR3 is built from 13 residues.

V and J are TRBV28 and TRBJ1-6; possible D gene TRBD1, 6 bases. V was trimmed by 8 bases and J by 8 bases, leaving 10 bases between them. CDR1 is MDHEN and CDR2 is SYDVKM in the germline V gene. The CDR3 is made up of 12 amino acids. The CDR3, as DNA: TGTGCCAGCTCAGGGGCCTATTCACCCCTCCACTTT. Its protein is CASSGAYSPLHF.

In this sample, this clonotype turned up a few times. Since a much larger clone is just one base distant, this may be a read error. The chain uses TRBV29-1 and TRBJ1-2; no clear D. V was cut by 0 bases and J by 13 bases, with 12 bases left in between. The CDR3 extends over 11 amino acids. Germline loops: CDR1 SQVTM, CDR2 ANQGSEA. CDR3 loop: CSVEEWSGRTF. CDR3 nucleotides: TGCAGCGTTGAAGAATGGTCCGGGCGCACCTTC. The full variable domain, completed using reference TRBV29-1 and TRBJ1-2, is SAVISQKPSRDICQRGTSLTIQCQVDSQVTMMFWYRQQPGQSLTLIATANQGSEATYESGFVIDKFPISRPNLTFSTLTVSNMSPEDSSIYLCSVEEWSGRTFGSGTRLTVV.

The rearrangement uses TRBV20-1 and TRBJ1-2; possible D gene TRBD1, 6 bases. The CDR3 consists of 14 residues. V lost 3 bases, J lost 3 bases, and 14 bases lay in between. Germline V lookup: CDR1 DFQATT, CDR2 SNEGSKA (reference sequence). CDR3 residues: CSASPQGRYYGYTF. The CDR3 bases are TGCAGTGCTAGTCCCCAGGGGCGATACTATGGCTACACCTTC.

This clonotype was recorded at least ten times. The chain couples TRBV7-9 to TRBJ2-3; 7 positions agree with TRBD1. Germline V CDR1 and CDR2: SEHNR, FQNEAQ (reference sequence). The CDR3 has 16 residues. V shed 0 bases, J shed 0 bases, and the junction held 3 bases outside the gene matches. CDR3 bases: TGTGCCAGCAGCTTAGCGGGGACAGACAGCACAGATACGCAGTATTTT. Translating it yields CASSLAGTDSTDTQYF.

The chain carries TRBV15 and TRBJ1-5; no clear D gene. Germline V gene sequence: CDR1 LNHNV, CDR2 YYDKDF (reference sequence). There are 14 residues in the CDR3. With 0 bases removed from V and 4 bases from J, the gap between germline ends came to 7 bases. In DNA form, the CDR3 reads TGTGCCACCAGCAGAGATTTTGGAAATCAGCCCCAGCATTTT. The encoded protein is CATSRDFGNQPQHF.

A remark on this clonotype: One junction end disagrees with the germline gene, perhaps due to a read error. The chain uses TRBV7-9 and TRBJ2-4; a weak D match, TRBD1 (6 bases). The CDR3 is made up of 9 amino acids. The germline V gene has CDR1 SEHNR and CDR2 FQNEAQ (reference sequence). The CDR3 sequence: CASGWDIHF. DNA for the CDR3: TGTGCCAGCGGTTGGGACATCCACTTC. Drawing the rest from reference TRBV7-9 and TRBJ2-4, the complete variable domain is DTGVSQNPRHKITKRGQNVTFRCDPISEHNRLYWYRQTLGQGPEFLTYFQNEAQLEKSRLLSDRFSAERPKGSFSTLEIQRTEQGDSAMYLCASGWDIHFGAGTRLSVL.

This clonotype appeared many times. The chain recombines TRBV6-5 with TRBJ2-5; D tentatively fits TRBD1 or TRBD2 (5 bases each). Germline CDR1 reads MNHEY; CDR2 reads SVGAGI. The CDR3 length is 13 residues. V was clipped by 4 bases and J by 8 bases, with 14 bases between them. The CDR3 here is CASSFTRGVTQYF. CDR3 in DNA: TGTGCCAGCAGTTTCACTAGGGGAGTAACCCAGTACTTC.

This clonotype was seen just once. A much bigger clone sits one base away, suggesting this may be a read error. The chain employs TRBV12-3 or TRBV12-4 and TRBJ2-1, with TRBD2 identical over 7 bases. The CDR3 sequence is 15 residues long. The CDR3 reads CAGSLSLTSANEQFF. The CDR3 coding sequence is TGTGCCGGCAGTCTCTCATTAACTAGCGCGAATGAGCAGTTCTTC.

The chain is built from TRBV10-1 and TRBJ1-1, with no clear D. This CDR3 comprises 14 residues. Germline lookup yields CDR1 WNHNN and CDR2 SYGVQD (reference sequence). Trimming removed 6 bases at V and 2 bases at J, with 13 bases between. The DNA of the CDR3 is TGCGCCAGCAGGCCCGGAGGGTCCAACACTGAAGCTTTCTTT. It translates to CASRPGGSNTEAFF.

The chain combines TRBV4-2 with TRBJ2-7; no definite D call. The ends were cut back, 3 bases at V and 0 bases at J, with 6 bases in the middle. This CDR3 is built from 13 residues. From germline, CDR1 is LGHNA and CDR2 YNFKEQ. In nucleotides, the CDR3 is TGTGCCAGCAGCCACGAGACCTCCTACGAGCAGTACTTC. It encodes CASSHETSYEQYF.

A single count supports this clonotype. A much more abundant neighbour one base away suggests this may be a read error. The rearrangement joins TRBV11-2 to TRBJ2-1; 11 nucleotides align to TRBD2. After removal of 7 bases from V and 8 bases from J, the junction contained 19 bases not matched to a gene. Germline V gives CDR1 SGHAT, CDR2 FQNNGV. This CDR3 has 18 residues. CDR3 in amino acids: CASTSRLGGSGGVHEQFF. The CDR3 coding sequence is TGTGCCAGCACCTCACGCCTAGGAGGTAGCGGGGGGGTCCATGAGCAGTTCTTC.

As to this clonotype: This may be a read error: a much more frequent sequence differs by one nucleotide. The rearrangement uses TRBV29-1 and TRBJ2-5, with 9 positions matching TRBD2. The CDR3 covers 13 residues. Trimming removed 7 bases from V and 2 bases from J; junction bases left unmatched: 5. Germline lookup yields CDR1 SQVTM and CDR2 ANQGSEA. In DNA, the CDR3 is TGCAGCGCCGGACTAGCGCTTCAAGAGACCCAGTACTTC. It codes for CSAGLALQETQYF.

Concerning this clonotype itself: This sequence may be a read error, since a much larger clone differs from it by one base. This chain connects TRBV5-6 to TRBJ2-1, with D perhaps matching TRBD2 (6 bases). CDR1 and CDR2 from the germline V gene are SGHDT and YYEEEE. The CDR3 runs 14 residues. CDR3: CASSGRGSYSEQFF. CDR3 sequence (DNA): TGTGCCAGCAGCGGGCGGGGCTCCTACAGTGAGCAGTTCTTC.

The chain joins TRBV5-1 to TRBJ1-1; D remains unclear. V gave up 4 bases and J gave up 3 bases, with 10 bases separating them. The CDR3 consists of 13 residues. CDR1 and CDR2 from the germline V gene are SGHRS and YFSETQ. The chain's CDR3 is CASSDASYTEAFF. DNA for the CDR3: TGCGCCAGCAGCGATGCAAGTTACACTGAAGCTTTCTTT.

Comment on this clonotype: A much larger clonotype is one base distant, so this may be a read error. V is TRBV29-1 and J is TRBJ1-4, with D perhaps matching TRBD1 (6 bases). CDR3 length: 13 residues. Germline V gives CDR1 SQVTM, CDR2 ANQGSEA. This chain's CDR3 is CSVAGVTNEKRFF. Written as DNA, the CDR3 is TGCAGCGTCGCAGGGGTCACAAATGAAAAACGGTTTTTT.